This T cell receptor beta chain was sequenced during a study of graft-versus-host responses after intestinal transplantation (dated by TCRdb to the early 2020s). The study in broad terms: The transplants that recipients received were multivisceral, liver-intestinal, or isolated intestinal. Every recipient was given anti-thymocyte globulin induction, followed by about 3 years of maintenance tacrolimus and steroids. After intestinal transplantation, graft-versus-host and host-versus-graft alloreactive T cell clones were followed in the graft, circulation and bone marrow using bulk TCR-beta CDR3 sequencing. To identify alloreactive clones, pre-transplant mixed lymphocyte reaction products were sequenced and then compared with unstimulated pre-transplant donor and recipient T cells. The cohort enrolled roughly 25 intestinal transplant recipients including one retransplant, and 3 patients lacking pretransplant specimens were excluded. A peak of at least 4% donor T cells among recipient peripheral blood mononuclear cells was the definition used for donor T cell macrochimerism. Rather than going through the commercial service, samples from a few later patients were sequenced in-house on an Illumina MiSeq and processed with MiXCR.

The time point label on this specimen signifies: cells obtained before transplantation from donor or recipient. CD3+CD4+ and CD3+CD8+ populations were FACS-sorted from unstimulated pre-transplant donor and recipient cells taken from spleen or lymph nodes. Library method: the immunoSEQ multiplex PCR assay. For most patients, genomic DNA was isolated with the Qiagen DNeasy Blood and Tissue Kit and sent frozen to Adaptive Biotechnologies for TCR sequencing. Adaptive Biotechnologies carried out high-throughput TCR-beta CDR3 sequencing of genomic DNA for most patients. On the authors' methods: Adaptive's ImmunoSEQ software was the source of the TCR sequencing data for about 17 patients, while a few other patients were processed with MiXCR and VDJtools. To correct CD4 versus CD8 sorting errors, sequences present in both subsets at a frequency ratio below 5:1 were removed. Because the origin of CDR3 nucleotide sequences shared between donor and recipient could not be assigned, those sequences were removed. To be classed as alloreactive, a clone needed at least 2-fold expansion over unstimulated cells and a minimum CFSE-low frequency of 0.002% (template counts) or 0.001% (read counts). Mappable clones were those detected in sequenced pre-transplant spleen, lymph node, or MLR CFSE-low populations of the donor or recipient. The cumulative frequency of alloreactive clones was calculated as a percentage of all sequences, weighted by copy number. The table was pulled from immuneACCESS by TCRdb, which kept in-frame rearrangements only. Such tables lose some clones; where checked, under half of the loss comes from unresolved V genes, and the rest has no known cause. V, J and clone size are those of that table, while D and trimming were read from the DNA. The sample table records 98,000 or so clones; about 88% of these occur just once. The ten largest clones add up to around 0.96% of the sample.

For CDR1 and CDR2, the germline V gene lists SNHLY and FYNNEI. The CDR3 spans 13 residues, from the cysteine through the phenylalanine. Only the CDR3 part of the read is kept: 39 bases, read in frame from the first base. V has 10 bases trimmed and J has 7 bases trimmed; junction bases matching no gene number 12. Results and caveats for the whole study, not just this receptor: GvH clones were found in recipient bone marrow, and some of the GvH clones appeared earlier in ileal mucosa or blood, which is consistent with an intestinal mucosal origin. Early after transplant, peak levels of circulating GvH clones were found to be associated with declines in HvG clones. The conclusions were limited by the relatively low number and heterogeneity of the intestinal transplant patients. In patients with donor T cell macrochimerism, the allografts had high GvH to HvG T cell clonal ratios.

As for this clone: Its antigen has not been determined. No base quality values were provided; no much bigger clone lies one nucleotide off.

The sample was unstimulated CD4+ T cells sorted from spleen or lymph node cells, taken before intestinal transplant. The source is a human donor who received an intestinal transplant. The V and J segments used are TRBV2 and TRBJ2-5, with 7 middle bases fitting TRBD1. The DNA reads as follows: TGTGCCACCTCGACAGGGCTCAGGGGGACCCAGTACTTC. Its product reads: CATSTGLRGTQYF. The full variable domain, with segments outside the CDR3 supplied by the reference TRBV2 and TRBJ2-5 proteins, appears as EPEVTQTPSHQVTQMGQEVILRCVPISNHLYFYWYRQILGQKVEFLVSFYNNEISEKSEIFDDQFSVERPDGSNFTLKIRSTKLEDSAMYFCATSTGLRGTQYFGPGTRLLVL.